These T cell receptor beta chains were read from a single sample in a study of response to subunit inactivated influenza vaccine. TCRdb passed the RT-PCR reads through MiXCR, listing each CDR3 protein once. The table records 590,000 or so distinct CDR3 sequences, 14% of them present only once. The sample here was PBMCs from blood, taken around 14 days before vaccination. These receptors originate from a man aged 45-65 years who received an inactivated influenza vaccine. CDR3s include the opening cysteine and the closing phenylalanine or tryptophan. Fields, in order: CDR3 DNA, CDR3 protein, J gene, V gene, D gene, clone size. A D gene is named only where the DNA matches it firmly. Expanded clones get a size class; other rows say once, few or many, or leave the size out.

CDR3nt: TGCAGTACCAGTCGGGGTTTAGAGACCCAGTACTTC
CDR3aa: CSTSRGLETQYF
j_gene: TRBJ2-5
v_gene: TRBV20-1
d_gene: -
abundance: -

CDR3nt: TGTGCCAGCAGTTCCTACTACAATGAGCAGTTCTTC
CDR3aa: CASSSYYNEQFF
j_gene: TRBJ2-1
v_gene: TRBV6-2/TRBV6-3
d_gene: -
abundance: -

CDR3nt: TGCAGCGTTGAAGAGGGCGGTAGCGGGGCGGGGGTTTACGAGCAGTACTTC
CDR3aa: CSVEEGGSGAGVYEQYF
j_gene: TRBJ2-7
v_gene: TRBV29-1
d_gene: TRBD2
abundance: -

CDR3nt: TGTGCCAGCAGCCCCGGATTCTCCCTCCACTTT
CDR3aa: CASSPGFSLHF
j_gene: TRBJ1-6
v_gene: TRBV12-3/TRBV12-4
d_gene: -
abundance: few

CDR3nt: TGTGCCAGCAGCCAAGTGCGGCAGGGCTACGAGCAGTACTTC
CDR3aa: CASSQVRQGYEQYF
j_gene: TRBJ2-7
v_gene: TRBV14
d_gene: -
abundance: -

CDR3nt: TGTGCCAGCAACGACGTGGACAGATGCAATCAGCCCCAGCATTTT
CDR3aa: CASNDVDRCNQPQHF
j_gene: TRBJ1-5
v_gene: TRBV11-3
d_gene: -
abundance: few

CDR3nt: TGTGCCAGCAGCCCCCATATGGGCGCGGAAAAAGAGACCCAGTACTTC
CDR3aa: CASSPHMGAEKETQYF
j_gene: TRBJ2-5
v_gene: TRBV5-5
d_gene: -
abundance: few

CDR3nt: TGCGCCAGCAGCCAAGAGACCGGGGGGGCACGCGAGACCCAGTACTTC
CDR3aa: CASSQETGGARETQYF
j_gene: TRBJ2-5
v_gene: TRBV4-1
d_gene: TRBD2
abundance: few

CDR3nt: TGCGCCAGCGCCCCCTCTAGCATTACCCACAATGAGCAGTTCTTC
CDR3aa: CASAPSSITHNEQFF
j_gene: TRBJ2-1
v_gene: TRBV5-1
d_gene: -
abundance: few

CDR3nt: TGTGCCACCAGTGATCCCCTTAGCGGGGGCTCCTACAATGAGCAGTTCTTC
CDR3aa: CATSDPLSGGSYNEQFF
j_gene: TRBJ2-1
v_gene: TRBV24-1
d_gene: TRBD2
abundance: -

CDR3nt: TGTGCCAGCAGCTTAGAGCCTAGCGGGTTCTACAATGAGCAGTTCTTC
CDR3aa: CASSLEPSGFYNEQFF
j_gene: TRBJ2-1
v_gene: TRBV7-9
d_gene: TRBD2
abundance: -

CDR3nt: TGCAGTGCCCGAGACCAGCGGGAGGTGGGGAATGAGCAGTTCTTC
CDR3aa: CSARDQREVGNEQFF
j_gene: TRBJ2-1
v_gene: TRBV20-1
d_gene: TRBD2
abundance: few

CDR3nt: TGTGCCAGCACTCAAAGGACATGGAGCAATCAGCCCCAGCATTTT
CDR3aa: CASTQRTWSNQPQHF
j_gene: TRBJ1-5
v_gene: TRBV6-2/TRBV6-3
d_gene: -
abundance: -

CDR3nt: TGCAGTGCTAGTGAACCCCGACTAGCGGGAGAGTACGAGCAGTACTTC
CDR3aa: CSASEPRLAGEYEQYF
j_gene: TRBJ2-7
v_gene: TRBV20-1
d_gene: TRBD2
abundance: many

CDR3nt: TGTGCTAGTGGTTTGCCCTCGCGGGGGGACAGGAGCTCCTACGAGCAGTACTTC
CDR3aa: CASGLPSRGDRSSYEQYF
j_gene: TRBJ2-7
v_gene: TRBV12-5
d_gene: -
abundance: few